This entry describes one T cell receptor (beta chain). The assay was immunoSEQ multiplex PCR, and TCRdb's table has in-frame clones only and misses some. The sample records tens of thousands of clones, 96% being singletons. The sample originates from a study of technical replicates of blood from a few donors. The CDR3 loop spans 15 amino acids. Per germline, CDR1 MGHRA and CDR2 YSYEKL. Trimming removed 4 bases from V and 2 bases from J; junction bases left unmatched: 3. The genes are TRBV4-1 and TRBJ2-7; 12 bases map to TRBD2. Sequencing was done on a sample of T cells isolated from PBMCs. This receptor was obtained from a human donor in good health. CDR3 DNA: TGCGCCAGCAGCCTGACTAGCGGGAGTCCCTACGAGCAGTACTTC. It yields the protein CASSLTSGSPYEQYF.